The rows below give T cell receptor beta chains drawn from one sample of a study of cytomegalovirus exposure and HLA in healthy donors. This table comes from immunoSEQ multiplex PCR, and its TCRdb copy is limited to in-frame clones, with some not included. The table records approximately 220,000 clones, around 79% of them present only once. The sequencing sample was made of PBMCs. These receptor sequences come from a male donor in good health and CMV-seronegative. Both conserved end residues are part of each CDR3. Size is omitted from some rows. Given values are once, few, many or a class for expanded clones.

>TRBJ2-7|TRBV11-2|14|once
CASSTNRGWGEQYF
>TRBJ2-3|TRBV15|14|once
CATKSTSITDTQYF
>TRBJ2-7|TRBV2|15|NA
CASSWVTEGAYEQYF
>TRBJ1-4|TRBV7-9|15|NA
CASSPWDRGDEKLFF
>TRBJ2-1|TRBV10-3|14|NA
CATLRVPTKNEQFF
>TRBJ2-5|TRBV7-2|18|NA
CASSLEGLAGGPLETQYF
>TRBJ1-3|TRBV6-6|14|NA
CASSYEGAGNTIYF
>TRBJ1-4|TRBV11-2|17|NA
CASSLDFVGSTNEKLFF
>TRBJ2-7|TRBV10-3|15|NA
CAIMGSGDSAYEQYF
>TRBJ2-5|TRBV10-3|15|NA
CAISTGTGTQETQYF
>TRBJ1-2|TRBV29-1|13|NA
CSVNRGIIGGYTF
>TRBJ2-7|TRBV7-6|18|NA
CASSRVRGLAGSSYEQYF
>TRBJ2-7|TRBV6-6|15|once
CASRQTIAGGYEQYF
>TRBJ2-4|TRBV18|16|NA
CASSPLGTTRVNIQYF
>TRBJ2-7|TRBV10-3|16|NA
CAISEAGTGGRDEQYF
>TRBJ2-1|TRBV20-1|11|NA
CSASQGHEQFF
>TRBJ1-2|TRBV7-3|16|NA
CASSARQGGPRYGYTF
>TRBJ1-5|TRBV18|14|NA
CASSPLGAGQPQHF
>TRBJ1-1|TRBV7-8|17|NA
CASSHVRTGFTNTEAFF
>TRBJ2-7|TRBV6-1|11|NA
CASQAIDEQYF
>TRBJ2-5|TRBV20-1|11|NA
CSADRVETQYF
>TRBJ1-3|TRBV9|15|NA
CASSAEQGSGNTIYF
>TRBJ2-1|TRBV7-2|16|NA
CASSRELRGPYNEQFF
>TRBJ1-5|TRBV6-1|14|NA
CASRKGGEGQPQHF
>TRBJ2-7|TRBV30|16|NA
CAWSAPVGRGSYEQYF
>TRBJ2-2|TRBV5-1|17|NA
CASSLRQGATNTGELFF
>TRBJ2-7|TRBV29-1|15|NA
CSVEDRGGKGYEQYF
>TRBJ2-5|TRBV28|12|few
CASRQAVETQYF
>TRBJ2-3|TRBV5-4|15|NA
CASRQAGVGTDTQYF
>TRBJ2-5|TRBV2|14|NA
CASSHRDSRETQYF
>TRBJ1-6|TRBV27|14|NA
CASSLLVRDSPLHF
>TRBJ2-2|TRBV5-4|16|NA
CASSLELGRGSGELFF
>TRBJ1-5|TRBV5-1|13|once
CASSWGFEQPQHF
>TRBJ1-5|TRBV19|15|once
CASSPRQGSNQPQHF
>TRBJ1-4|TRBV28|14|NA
CASSSLGGSEKLFF
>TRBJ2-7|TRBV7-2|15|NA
CASSFRQGKVYEQYF
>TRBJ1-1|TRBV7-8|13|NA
CASSLDQYTEAFF
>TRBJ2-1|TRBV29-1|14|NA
CSVLSGSLHNEQFF
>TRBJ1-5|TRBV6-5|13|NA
CATGGFGNQPQHF
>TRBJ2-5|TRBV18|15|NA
CASSLFGQGQETQYF
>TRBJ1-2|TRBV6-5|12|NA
CASSKDSYGYTF
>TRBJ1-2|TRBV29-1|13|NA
CSVGTGDNYGYTF
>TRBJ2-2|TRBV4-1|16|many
CASSQPRGGDTGELFF
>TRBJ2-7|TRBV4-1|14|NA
CASSQPDRAPEQYF
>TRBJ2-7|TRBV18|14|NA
CASSDRTGRDEQYF
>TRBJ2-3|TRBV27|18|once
CASSPNILAGVGTDTQYF
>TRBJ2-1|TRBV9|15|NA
CASSPTGGSYNEQFF
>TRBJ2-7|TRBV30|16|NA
CAWSVEGAGRGYEQYF
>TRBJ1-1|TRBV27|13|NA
CASSFQYTTEAFF
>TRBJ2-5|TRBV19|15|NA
CASSIVVWRVETQYF
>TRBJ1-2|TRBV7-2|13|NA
CASSRQGNYGYTF
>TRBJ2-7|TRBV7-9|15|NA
CASSLLAGGPNEQYF
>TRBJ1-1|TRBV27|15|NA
CASSFGRVLNTEAFF
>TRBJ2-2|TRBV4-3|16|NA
CASSPGQGVLTGELFF
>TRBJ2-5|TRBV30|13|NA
CAWSVRRGETQYF
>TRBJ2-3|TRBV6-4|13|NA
CASSSGDTDTQYF
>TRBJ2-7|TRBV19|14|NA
CASSVRLRDYEQYF
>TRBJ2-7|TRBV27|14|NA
CASRLQGTSYEQYF
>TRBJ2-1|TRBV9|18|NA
CASSVADRGTGAYNEQFF